These T cell receptor beta chains were read from a single sample in a study of OX40 agonist ivuxolimab in advanced cancers. Here immunoSEQ multiplex PCR was the method, and the copy in TCRdb shows in-frame clones only, minus some. Of more than 45,000 clones listed, around 90% are singletons. Material: CD4+ or CD8+ T cells sorted from blood, obtained in a trial of the OX40 agonist ivuxolimab. The receptors stem from an adult with an advanced solid tumor such as melanoma, head and neck, liver or kidney cancer. Both conserved end residues are part of each CDR3.

CDR3 protein: CASSQDNWLGISGANVLTF; V gene: TRBV4-1; J gene: TRBJ2-6
CDR3 protein: CASSESPDTEAFF; V gene: TRBV10-2; J gene: TRBJ1-1
CDR3 protein: CASRAKGRVAYEQYF; V gene: TRBV6-6; J gene: TRBJ2-7
CDR3 protein: CASSYGDTRYEQYF; V gene: TRBV6-5; J gene: TRBJ2-7
CDR3 protein: CASSTSASGRSGWNEQYF; V gene: TRBV19; J gene: TRBJ2-7
CDR3 protein: CASSLGRDSSRETQYF; V gene: TRBV5-4; J gene: TRBJ2-5
CDR3 protein: CASSPGTSGYNEQFF; V gene: TRBV7-6; J gene: TRBJ2-1
CDR3 protein: CASREEGSPNQPQHF; V gene: TRBV6-6; J gene: TRBJ1-5
CDR3 protein: CASSPGTSEFNEQFF; V gene: TRBV9; J gene: TRBJ2-1
CDR3 protein: CASSFLPLAGFYNEQFF; V gene: TRBV28; J gene: TRBJ2-1
CDR3 protein: CASSSGQGENIQYF; V gene: TRBV6-4; J gene: TRBJ2-4
CDR3 protein: CASTSGTPNTGELFF; V gene: TRBV10-2; J gene: TRBJ2-2
CDR3 protein: CASSLMGTSGLTGDTQYF; V gene: TRBV7-3; J gene: TRBJ2-3
CDR3 protein: CASSKNWGEKLFF; V gene: TRBV27; J gene: TRBJ1-4
CDR3 protein: CAWSATPARTEAFF; V gene: TRBV30; J gene: TRBJ1-1
CDR3 protein: CASSYSRGHEQFF; V gene: TRBV6-5; J gene: TRBJ2-1
CDR3 protein: CASSQADRDSSYEQYF; V gene: TRBV4-2; J gene: TRBJ2-7
CDR3 protein: CAIRSDREGETQYF; V gene: TRBV10-3; J gene: TRBJ2-5
CDR3 protein: CASSPGSGGDTIYF; V gene: TRBV6-5; J gene: TRBJ1-3
CDR3 protein: CASSLATSGAGNEQFF; V gene: TRBV5-1; J gene: TRBJ2-1
CDR3 protein: CASSSDRDNSPLHF; V gene: TRBV5-1; J gene: TRBJ1-6
CDR3 protein: CASSKGQGREQYF; V gene: TRBV6-6; J gene: TRBJ2-7
CDR3 protein: CASRRGSSGDTEAFF; V gene: TRBV6-1; J gene: TRBJ1-1
CDR3 protein: CASSRTNNQPQHF; V gene: TRBV6-6; J gene: TRBJ1-5
CDR3 protein: CAIRDRGPVYEQYF; V gene: TRBV10-3; J gene: TRBJ2-7
CDR3 protein: CASSPTGTSIGTQYF; V gene: TRBV18; J gene: TRBJ2-5
CDR3 protein: CASSPRDGTDTQYF; V gene: TRBV18; J gene: TRBJ2-3
CDR3 protein: CASSLVQGSPPQHF; V gene: TRBV7-2; J gene: TRBJ1-5
CDR3 protein: CASSRDLEGQETQYF; V gene: TRBV6-5; J gene: TRBJ2-5